Presented here are 27 T cell receptor beta chains from one specimen sequenced in a study of chemoradiotherapy in HPV16-positive cancers. Profiling relied on immunoSEQ multiplex PCR, and the TCRdb table lists in-frame clones only, not all of them. The sample includes around 6,500 clones, 70% to 85% of them seen just once. The sequenced sample was tumor tissue, obtained from a patient who underwent chemoradiotherapy. The source of these receptors is a human donor with HPV-associated anogenital cancer.

This sequence joins TRBV18 and TRBJ1-4, with TRBD1 matching 7 bases. CDR1 is KGHSH and CDR2 is LQKENI in the germline V gene. After removal of 4 bases from V and 3 bases from J, the junction contained 14 bases not matched to a gene. CDR3 size: 18 residues. This CDR3 reads CASSHLGTAAGANEKLFF. CDR3 sequence (DNA): TGTGCCAGCTCACACCTCGGGACAGCCGCGGGGGCTAATGAAAAACTGTTTTTT.

The chain employs TRBV4-3 and TRBJ2-7, with TRBD2 matching over 7 bases. CDR1 and CDR2 (germline): LGHNA, YSLEER. This CDR3 region has 14 residues. The V gene end was trimmed by 5 bases and the J gene end by 7 bases; junction bases not matched to a gene: 11. The CDR3, as DNA: TGCGCCAGCAGCTCAACGGGGAGGGAGAGGGAGCAGTACTTC. Protein sequence: CASSSTGREREQYF.

As DNA, the CDR3 is TGTGCCTGGAGTGTACTTAGCGGTCACACCGGGGAGCTGTTTTTT. Its protein product is CAWSVLSGHTGELFF. The V gene is TRBV30, the J gene TRBJ2-2, with a weak D call TRBD2 (6 bases). The length of the CDR3 is 15 residues. Germline V gene sequence: CDR1 GTSNPN, CDR2 SVGIG (reference sequence). Between the trimmed V and J ends, which lost 0 bases and 3 bases, there was a span of 11 bases.

V is TRBV7-9 and J is TRBJ1-3; no reliable D call. Germline V lookup: CDR1 SEHNR, CDR2 FQNEAQ (reference sequence). The CDR3 consists of 12 residues. The CDR3 protein is CASRGSGNTIYF. Written as DNA, the CDR3 is TGTGCTAGTCGAGGCTCTGGAAACACCATATATTTT.

The chain is built from TRBV28 and TRBJ1-1; 8 bases align to TRBD1. V lost 6 bases to trimming and J lost 3 bases; unmatched junction nucleotides: 9. In germline, CDR1 is MDHEN, CDR2 SYDVKM. The CDR3 sequence is 15 residues long. The CDR3 loop is CASRTGAMRYTEAFF. CDR3 bases: TGTGCCAGCAGGACAGGGGCCATGCGTTACACTGAAGCTTTCTTT.

The chain uses TRBV19 and TRBJ1-5, with D perhaps TRBD1 (5 bases). The CDR3 has 15 residues. Germline-derived CDR1 and CDR2 are LNHDA and SQIVND (reference sequence). V was shortened by 5 bases and J by 0 bases, with 11 bases between the two germline ends. CDR3 loop: CASSPQTDSNQPQHF. The DNA for the CDR3 is TGTGCCAGTAGTCCTCAGACAGATAGCAATCAGCCCCAGCATTTT.

The genes are TRBV5-6 and TRBJ1-4; the match to TRBD1 covers 10 bases. Germline V gives CDR1 SGHDT, CDR2 YYEEEE. This CDR3 region has 16 residues. J lost 6 bases, V lost 4 bases, and 9 bases had no gene match. This CDR3 reads CASSRESTGGHEKLFF. The CDR3 DNA reads TGTGCCAGCAGCCGTGAGTCGACAGGGGGCCATGAAAAACTGTTTTTT.

The chain is built from TRBV6-5 and TRBJ1-2; perhaps TRBD1 as D (6 bases). This CDR3 is built from 15 residues. CDR1 is MNHEY and CDR2 is SVGAGI in the germline V gene. Trimming cost V 2 bases and J 0 bases, with 10 bases left between them. Here the CDR3 reads CASSYGGASNYGYTF. The CDR3 DNA reads as TGTGCCAGCAGTTACGGGGGGGCTTCTAACTATGGCTACACCTTC.

V gene TRBV9 combines with J gene TRBJ1-6, with 7 bases identical to TRBD1. The length of the CDR3 is 14 residues. V lost 4 bases, J lost 10 bases, and 8 bases stayed unmatched. Germline V gene lookup returns CDR1 SGDLS and CDR2 YYNGEE. CDR3 residues: CASSLRDSDSPLHF. The CDR3 bases are TGTGCCAGCAGCCTCCGGGACAGTGACTCACCCCTCCACTTT.

The table lists this clone with a few counts. The genes are TRBV5-1 and TRBJ1-1; tentative D call: TRBD1 (5 bases). The CDR3 is made up of 13 amino acids. Deletions cut 7 bases from V and 0 bases from J, with 10 bases between. Germline V gene sequence: CDR1 SGHRS, CDR2 YFSETQ. CDR3 amino acids: CASQGGMNTEAFF. The DNA of the CDR3 is TGCGCCAGCCAGGGAGGGATGAACACTGAAGCTTTCTTT. Filled out from reference TRBV5-1 and TRBJ1-1, the complete variable domain reads KAGVTQTPRYLIKTRGQQVTLSCSPISGHRSVSWYQQTPGQGLQFLFEYFSETQRNKGNFPGRFSGRQFSNSRSEMNVSTLELGDSALYLCASQGGMNTEAFFGQGTRLTVV.

Sample share makes this clone large. J is TRBJ2-2 and V is TRBV28, with D possibly being TRBD1 (6 bases). This CDR3 is 15 amino acids long. Between the trimmed V and J ends, which lost 5 bases and 6 bases, there was a span of 16 bases. Germline V gene data show CDR1 as MDHEN and CDR2 as SYDVKM. The CDR3 DNA is TGTGCCAGCAGTCCAACCCTTTGGACAGCCGGGGAGCTGTTTTTT. Residues: CASSPTLWTAGELFF. The variable domain in full, completed from reference TRBV28 and TRBJ2-2, reads DVKVTQSSRYLVKRTGEKVFLECVQDMDHENMFWYRQDPGLGLRLIYFSYDVKMKEKGDIPEGYSVSREKKERFSLILESASTNQTSMYLCASSPTLWTAGELFFGEGSRLTVL.

The chain has TRBV7-2 and TRBJ1-3; 8 bases align to TRBD1. The CDR3 sequence is 19 residues long. With 2 bases clipped from V and 0 bases from J, the junction kept 12 bases outside the gene matches. CDR1 is SGHTA, CDR2 FQGNSA, per germline. The CDR3 DNA reads as TGTGCCAGCAGCTTAAACGGGTGGGGACAGGTGAACTCTGGAAACACCATATATTTT. It yields the protein CASSLNGWGQVNSGNTIYF. Full variable domain (remainder filled in from reference TRBV7-2 and TRBJ1-3): GAGVSQSPSNKVTEKGKDVELRCDPISGHTALYWYRQSLGQGLEFLIYFQGNSAPDKSGLPSDRFSAERTGGSVSTLTIQRTQQEDSAVYLCASSLNGWGQVNSGNTIYFGEGSWLTVV.

The chain uses TRBV7-2 and TRBJ1-2, with D possibly being TRBD1 (5 bases). V lost 5 bases and J 0 bases, leaving 13 bases between the germline ends. Germline V gene sequence: CDR1 SGHTA, CDR2 FQGNSA. This CDR3 comprises 15 residues. CDR3 nucleotides: TGTGCCAGCAGCCAAGGACCGGGGGCTAACTATGGCTACACCTTC. This encodes CASSQGPGANYGYTF.

The chain uses TRBV28 and TRBJ2-3; a possible D gene is TRBD1 (6 bases). The CDR3 extends over 14 amino acids. CDR1 and CDR2 from the germline V gene are MDHEN and SYDVKM. V lost 3 bases, J lost 2 bases, and 9 bases lay in between. CDR3 amino acids: CASSFHRDTDTQYF. CDR3 sequence (DNA): TGTGCCAGCAGTTTCCACAGGGACACAGATACGCAGTATTTT.

This clone showed up just once. V is TRBV6-5 and J is TRBJ2-7; a weak D match, TRBD1 (6 bases). Trimming removed 0 bases from V and 2 bases from J, with 14 bases in between. This CDR3 has 16 amino acids. CDR1 and CDR2 (germline): MNHEY, SVGAGI. CDR3 bases: TGTGCCAGCAGTTACTCGATCCCGGACAGCCCCTACGAGCAGTACTTC. Translated: CASSYSIPDSPYEQYF.

The CDR3: CASSLSRGVGNTIYF. CDR3 nucleotides: TGTGCCAGCAGCCTCTCCAGAGGGGTAGGAAACACCATATATTTT. V gene TRBV7-9 combines with J gene TRBJ1-3; D may be TRBD1 (5 bases). V shed 5 bases and J shed 4 bases, with 15 bases lying between them. The CDR3 runs to 15 residues. Germline values: CDR1 SEHNR, CDR2 FQNEAQ (reference sequence).

V and J are TRBV6-5 and TRBJ1-2; D is undetermined. V was trimmed by 2 bases and J by 4 bases, leaving 17 bases between them. The CDR3 totals 16 residues. Per the germline V gene, CDR1 is MNHEY and CDR2 is SVGAGI. The CDR3 DNA reads TGTGCCAGCAGTTACGGTATTTCCTCAGGAGGCTATGGCTACACCTTC. It yields the protein CASSYGISSGGYGYTF.

J is TRBJ2-1 and V is TRBV11-1, with 8 bases matching TRBD2. V lost 6 bases and J lost 4; bases outside the gene matches: 5. The length of the CDR3 is 14 residues. Germline V CDR1 and CDR2: SGHAT, FQDESV (reference sequence). Here the CDR3 DNA reads TGTGCCAGCAGTCCGGGGGGGCTTTACAATGAGCAGTTCTTC. Its translation: CASSPGGLYNEQFF.

V usage is TRBV27 and J usage is TRBJ1-5; 10 bases are shared with TRBD1. V was clipped by 6 bases and J by 4 bases; unmatched bases: 3. In germline, CDR1 is MNHEY, CDR2 SMNVEV (reference sequence). CDR3 length equals 14 residues. The CDR3 region is CASRAGQGNQPQHF. In DNA form, the CDR3 reads TGTGCCAGCAGGGCGGGACAGGGGAATCAGCCCCAGCATTTT.

This sequence joins TRBV15 and TRBJ1-2; D gene unclear. The length of the CDR3 is 15 residues. V lost 3 bases and J lost 1, with 12 bases in between. Germline lookup yields CDR1 LNHNV and CDR2 YYDKDF (reference sequence). This CDR3 reads CATSRLGGHNYGYTF. The CDR3 nucleotides are TGTGCCACCAGCAGGTTGGGCGGCCATAACTATGGCTACACCTTC.

This sequence joins TRBV5-1 and TRBJ2-2, with 11 bases lining up with TRBD2. The germline V gene encodes CDR1 SGHRS and CDR2 YFSETQ. CDR3 length: 17 residues. With 0 bases clipped from V and 0 bases from J, the junction kept 1 base outside the gene matches. CDR3 loop: CASSLASGGSNTGELFF. The CDR3, as DNA: TGCGCCAGCAGCTTGGCTAGCGGGGGGTCGAACACCGGGGAGCTGTTTTTT.

This clone occurred a few times. J is TRBJ1-5 and V is TRBV10-3, with D possibly matching TRBD1 (5 bases). Per germline, CDR1 ENHRY and CDR2 SYGVKD. Trimming removed 4 bases at V and 3 bases at J, with 7 bases between. This CDR3 contains 13 residues. The CDR3 coding sequence is TGTGCCATCAGTGGAGGGACCAATCAGCCCCAGCATTTT. As protein: CAISGGTNQPQHF.

The V gene is TRBV27, the J gene TRBJ1-5; 10 nucleotides agree with TRBD1. The CDR3 totals 17 residues. Germline V gene lookup returns CDR1 MNHEY and CDR2 SMNVEV (reference sequence). V shed 6 bases, J shed 7 bases, and the junction held 15 bases outside the gene matches. This chain's CDR3 is CASSAGPGQGFGQPQHF. CDR3 DNA sequence: TGTGCCAGCAGCGCCGGGCCGGGACAGGGGTTCGGACAGCCCCAGCATTTT.

The chain carries TRBV27 and TRBJ1-4; D remains unclear. The CDR3 spans 15 residues. Looked up from germline, CDR1 is MNHEY and CDR2 is SMNVEV (reference sequence). Trimming removed 4 bases from V and 7 bases from J, with 16 bases in between. The CDR3 sequence: CASSSSGSYGEKLFF. The CDR3 region has the DNA TGTGCCAGCAGTTCATCTGGGTCATATGGTGAAAAACTGTTTTTT.

This clone appeared a single time. The DNA for the CDR3 is TGTGCCAGCAGCCCTGGACGACTAGCATGGGGGGAGCAGTACTTC. This encodes CASSPGRLAWGEQYF. This chain links TRBV5-4 with TRBJ2-7; 7 nucleotides line up with TRBD2. V shed 4 bases, J shed 7 bases, and the junction held 14 bases outside the gene matches. Germline CDR1 is SGHNT and CDR2 is YYREEE (reference sequence). The CDR3 extends over 15 amino acids.

The V gene is TRBV7-8, the J gene TRBJ2-1, with 7 bases fitting TRBD1. Germline CDR1 SGHVS, CDR2 FQNEAQ. The length of the CDR3 is 14 residues. The junction had 3 bases not matched to a gene; V was cut back by 2 bases and J by 5 bases. This CDR3 reads CASSLLQGDNEQFF. The CDR3 nucleotides are TGTGCCAGCAGCTTACTGCAGGGGGACAATGAGCAGTTCTTC.

V and J are TRBV27 and TRBJ2-7; 10 bases match TRBD1. CDR3 length: 14 amino acids. Germline V gene sequence: CDR1 MNHEY, CDR2 SMNVEV (reference sequence). After removal of 6 bases from V and 2 bases from J, the junction contained 4 bases not matched to a gene. The CDR3 protein is CASRGTGATYEQYF. CDR3 coding DNA: TGTGCCAGCAGGGGGACAGGGGCTACCTACGAGCAGTACTTC.